The rows below give T cell receptor beta chains drawn from one sample of a study of T cells in Graves' hyperthyroidism and ophthalmopathy. A single record per CDR3 protein comes from TCRdb applying MiXCR to the multiplex PCR reads. The table lists roughly 650,000 distinct CDR3 sequences, more than 15% of them singletons. The sample was blood. The receptors were sampled from a woman in her forties with Graves' ophthalmopathy. The CDR3 runs from the conserved cysteine through the conserved F or W. A D gene is named only where the DNA matches it firmly. Some rows mark clone size as missing; the rest say once, few, many or name a class of expanded clone.

D gene	clone size	V gene	J gene	CDR3 DNA	CDR3 protein
TRBD1	many	TRBV3-1	TRBJ1-1	TGTGCCAGCAGCCAAAACTACGAACAGGGGGCCACTGAAGCTTTCTTT	CASSQNYEQGATEAFF
NA	many	TRBV3-1	TRBJ2-7	TGTGCCAGCAGCCACTCTGCGAGCGAGCAGTACTTC	CASSHSASEQYF
TRBD2	few	TRBV20-1	TRBJ2-5	TGCAGTGCTAGGACGGGGGGGCCGGGAGAGACCCAGTACTTC	CSARTGGPGETQYF
NA	once	TRBV19	TRBJ1-1	TGTGCCAGTAGTATGGCAGGGGACACTGAAGCTTTCTTT	CASSMAGDTEAFF
TRBD1	many	TRBV24-1	TRBJ1-5	TGTGCCACCAGTGATTTAGGAGACAGGGCTGACTATAGCAATCAGCCCCAGCATTTT	CATSDLGDRADYSNQPQHF
TRBD2	many	TRBV28	TRBJ2-7	TGTGCCAGCAGCCCCCGAGCGGGAGGGAGCCACGAGCAGTACTTC	CASSPRAGGSHEQYF
NA	few	TRBV28	TRBJ2-5	TGTGCCAGCAGTTCCCGCGCGGACGCCGCGTACTTC	CASSSRADAAYF
NA	few	TRBV6-1	TRBJ1-6	TGTGCCAGCAGTACCTCAGGGTTCTATAATTCACCCCTCCACTTT	CASSTSGFYNSPLHF
TRBD1	few	TRBV6-1	TRBJ1-4	TGTGCCAGCAGCGACAGGGGGGAAAAACTGTTTTTT	CASSDRGEKLFF
NA	NA	TRBV28	TRBJ1-4	TGTGCCAGCAGTTTGTCGGGGGTTAGTGAAAAACTGTTTTTT	CASSLSGVSEKLFF
TRBD1	many	TRBV13	TRBJ1-1	TGTGCCAGCAGCTTGACTCTGACGCATCCGGGACAGGGGGCAAGAACTGAAGCTTTCTTT	CASSLTLTHPGQGARTEAFF
TRBD2	few	TRBV20-1	TRBJ2-7	TGCAGTGCTAGATCAGCGGGAGGTTACGAGCAGTACTTC	CSARSAGGYEQYF
NA	many	TRBV2	TRBJ1-6	TGTGCCAGCACGACAGACCCGGGAGCTAATTCACCCCTCCACTTT	CASTTDPGANSPLHF
TRBD2	many	TRBV28	TRBJ2-3	TGTGCCAGCAGTTTATTGCGGGGGAGCACAGATACGCAGTATTTT	CASSLLRGSTDTQYF
NA	many	TRBV6-1	TRBJ2-5	TGTGCCAGCAGAGGATTAGCGGCGTTAAAAGAGACCCAGTACTTC	CASRGLAALKETQYF
TRBD2	many	TRBV6-2/TRBV6-3	TRBJ2-1	TGTGCCAGCAGCCCCGCGACTAGCGGGGACTACAATGAGCAGTTCTTC	CASSPATSGDYNEQFF
NA	few	TRBV5-1	TRBJ2-2	TGCGCCAGCAGCCATCCGACGGCCGGGGAGCTGTTTTTT	CASSHPTAGELFF
NA	few	TRBV28	TRBJ2-2	TGTGCCAGCAGTTTAAAGGGTGCGGGACAGAACACCGGGGAGCTGTTTTTT	CASSLKGAGQNTGELFF
TRBD2	few	TRBV5-5	TRBJ2-5	TGTGCCAGCAGCTTGGTTCTGGCGGGAGGTCTTCAGTACTTC	CASSLVLAGGLQYF
NA	few	TRBV11-2	TRBJ2-5	TGTGCCAGCAGCTTAGAGTATGGCGGGCATGGGGAGACCCAGTACTTC	CASSLEYGGHGETQYF
TRBD2	many	TRBV20-1	TRBJ2-5	TGCAGTGCTAGAAGCGGGGGGGCCGCGGAGACCCAGTACTTC	CSARSGGAAETQYF
TRBD2	many	TRBV28	TRBJ2-3	TGTGCCAGCAGTTTATCTTCTAGCGGGAGTTCAGATACGCAGTATTTT	CASSLSSSGSSDTQYF
NA	NA	TRBV5-1	TRBJ2-5	TGCGCCAGCAGCCCGGAGGGACAAGAGACCCAGTACTTC	CASSPEGQETQYF
NA	few	TRBV9	TRBJ1-2	TGTGCCAGCAGCGCAGGGTGGGGCTACACCTTC	CASSAGWGYTF
TRBD1	many	TRBV20-1	TRBJ2-1	TGCAGTGCTAGATGGGACAGGGGGGCCAATGAGCAGTTCTTC	CSARWDRGANEQFF
NA	NA	TRBV5-1	TRBJ2-2	TGCGCCAGCAGCTTGGTCGGACACCGGCCGGGTACCGGGGAGCTGTTTTTT	CASSLVGHRPGTGELFF
NA	many	TRBV7-2	TRBJ2-1	TGTGCCAGCAGCTTATCCGGGGCCGGATCCTACAATGAGCAGTTCTTC	CASSLSGAGSYNEQFF